The entry that follows covers one T cell receptor (beta chain) sequence. Antigen unknown. Germline V gene lookup returns CDR1 MNHEY and CDR2 SMNVEV (reference sequence). V shed 4 bases and J 1 base; nucleotides not matched to a gene: 3. The CDR3 runs 15 residues. The data are from a study of OX40 agonist ivuxolimab in advanced cancers. Study summary: The study treated patients with ivuxolimab, an agonistic anti-OX40 (CD134) antibody.

Libraries were prepared by immunoSEQ multiplex PCR; TCRdb keeps only in-frame clonotypes and omits some of them. The sample carries 25,000 to 35,000 clones, approximately 86% recorded once. Study-level findings and limits: At 0.1 to 3.0 mg/kg and by week 6, CD4+ and CD8+ T cells in the blood had expanded clonally.

The rearrangement joins TRBV27 to TRBJ1-5; 8 bases are shared with TRBD1. The origin of this receptor is an adult with an advanced solid tumor such as melanoma, head and neck, liver or kidney cancer. Material: CD4+ or CD8+ T cells sorted from blood, obtained in a trial of the OX40 agonist ivuxolimab. CDR3 nucleotide sequence: TGTGCCAGCAGTTACACAGGGGGAAGCAATCAGCCCCAGCATTTT. Translated, it gives CASSYTGGSNQPQHF.